Detailed here is one T cell receptor (beta chain). Its specificity is not known. These data are taken from a study of shared clonotypes between healthy human individuals. Study-wide findings and caveats: Sampling covered blood only; tissue repertoires likely differ. Across subsets, estimated richness was generally greater for naive than for memory populations.

The CDR3 is 19 amino acids. The germline V gene encodes CDR1 SGHAT and CDR2 FQNNGV. V lost 0 bases and J lost 0, with 21 bases in between. Produced via immunoSEQ multiplex PCR; TCRdb's table is partial and in-frame only. The sample has millions of clones, about 94% seen once. Naive-designated CD8 cells lacked CD45RO, were positively enriched for CCR7, and omitted terminally differentiated effector memory CD45RA+ cells. The receptor was isolated from a young man in good health. The chain is built from TRBV11-2 and TRBJ2-7; D gene uncertain. Input material: naive CD8+ T cells sorted from blood. Written as DNA, the CDR3 is TGTGCCAGCAGCTTAGATCTTTCCCTGGTCGGCACAGACTCCTACGAGCAGTACTTC. It codes for CASSLDLSLVGTDSYEQYF.